This record concerns one T cell receptor (beta chain) sequence. What antigen it recognizes has not been identified. Per-base quality was not reported, and no clone a single base away is much larger than it. RNA was extracted with the RNeasy kit and about 0.5 to 1 ug was reverse transcribed using random hexamers. The immunoSEQ multiplex PCR assay, which covers 54 Vbeta and 13 Jbeta segments, was used to amplify TCR beta CDR3 regions. Bias from PCR amplification was corrected by using a synthetic template baseline for primer optimization and for computational correction. In the authors' own workflow: Reads were assigned to V, D and J genes according to IMGT and analyzed in immunoSEQ Analyzer, with only productive sequences retained. To calculate clonality, Shannon entropy was normalized by log2 of the number of productive unique sequences and then subtracted from one. For each patient and control, public and private clones were evaluated among the 100 most prevalent clones. Clones were defined as Susac-specific if absent from the healthy and MS cohorts, from some 1,000 published viral clones and from other ImmuneACCESS disease sequences. Using fastp at Q25 and MiXCR, TCRdb reprocessed the public reads and kept productive beta chains. Each entry merges the rows of one CDR3 protein and shows their most common DNA and genes. The authors' filters were not applied to this entry. For this sample the table gives 130,000 or so distinct CDR3 sequences, of which around 75% were detected only once. The ten largest account for roughly 0.53% of the sample.

This entry comes from a study of CD8 T cells in Susac syndrome (dated by TCRdb to between 2017 and 2020). At the level of the whole study: Whether CD8+ T cell activation and differentiation in Susac syndrome was antigen driven was tested using repertoire sequencing. The clonality of the CD8+ T cell repertoire was compared across approximately 12 healthy donors, around 14 Susac syndrome patients and 15 multiple sclerosis patients. What the authors observed across the whole study: The study acknowledged that relatively few individuals were included in the TCR sequencing and HLA analysis.

High-throughput TCR beta sequencing profiled peripheral blood CD8+ and CD4+ T cells from healthy donors, Susac syndrome patients and multiple sclerosis patients. Multiple sclerosis controls were treatment-naive patients with stable or active relapsing-remitting disease fulfilling revised McDonald criteria. Bulk CD8+ and CD4+ T cells were purified by magnetic negative isolation, while CD8+ TEMRA cells were enriched using FACS. Blood was collected in EDTA tubes and processed within 24 hours, with PBMCs isolated through density gradient centrifugation. PBMCs destined for TCR sequencing were cryopreserved in liquid nitrogen and later thawed in a 37 °C water bath. The sorted or isolated CD4+, CD8+ and CD8+ TEMRA cells had a purity of 90% or higher. Trimming removed 8 bases from V and 5 bases from J, leaving 13 bases between the germline ends. The CDR3 sequence holds 13 residues, the cysteine and phenylalanine included. The sequence is cut down to CDR3 DNA, 39 bases in frame from base 1. From the germline V gene, CDR1 is MNHEY and CDR2 is SVGEGT.

The sequence came from a human donor with multiple sclerosis. The chain is encoded by TRBV6-2 or TRBV6-3 joined to TRBJ2-1; TRBD2 is a possible D gene, resting on 6 matching bases. Sequenced: CD8+ T cells from PBMCs. The DNA sequence is TGTGCCAGCTCGGGGGTGGGGAACAATGAGCAGTTCTTC. Its coded protein is CASSGVGNNEQFF.